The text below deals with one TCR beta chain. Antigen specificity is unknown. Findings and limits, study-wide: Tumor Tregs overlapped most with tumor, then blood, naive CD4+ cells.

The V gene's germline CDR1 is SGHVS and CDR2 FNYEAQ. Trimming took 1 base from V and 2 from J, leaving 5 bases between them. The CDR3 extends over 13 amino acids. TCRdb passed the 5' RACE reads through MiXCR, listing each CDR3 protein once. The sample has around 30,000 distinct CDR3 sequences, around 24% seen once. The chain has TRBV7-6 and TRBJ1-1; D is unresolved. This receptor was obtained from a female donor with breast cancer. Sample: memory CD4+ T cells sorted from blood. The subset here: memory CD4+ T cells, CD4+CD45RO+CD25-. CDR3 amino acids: CASSLDSNTEAFF. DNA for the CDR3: TGTGCCAGCAGCTTAGACAGCAACACTGAAGCTTTCTTT.